This TCR beta chain was documented in a study of T cells after yellow fever vaccination (dated by TCRdb to between 2018 and 2021). About the investigation overall: Libraries from fractions with low cell numbers were prepared with the SMART-Seq v4 Ultra Low Input RNA kit. To track T-cell clones before and after primary and booster YFV17D yellow fever vaccination, bulk TCR alpha and beta repertoires were sequenced longitudinally. Blood samples were taken at several timepoints before and after primary and secondary immunization, and bulk PBMC replicates and cell subsets were isolated. Two healthy male donors, one aged 18 to 30 and one aged 30 to 40 years, made up the cohort.

The treatment or condition label here, explained by the study, means: live attenuated yellow fever vaccine strain. PBMCs were isolated from peripheral blood using a standard Ficoll-Paque protocol. Dynabeads CD4 and CD8 positive selection kits were used to isolate the CD4 and CD8 T-cell fractions. TriZol was used to extract RNA from bulk PBMCs, from CD4 and CD8 fractions, and from dextramer-positive and dextramer-negative fractions. Synthesis of TCR cDNA relied on 5'RACE template switching, a step that introduced a universal primer site along with unique molecular identifiers. cDNA synthesis was primed from both the TCR alpha and TCR beta constant segments. Library amplification involved two PCR steps, and the second step added sample barcodes and sequencing adapters. Libraries were sequenced on Illumina HiSeq 2500 (2x100 bp) or NovaSeq (2x150 bp). Per the original workflow: MIGEC was used to demultiplex reads and collapse the reads into UMI consensus sequences, and MiXCR was used for V(D)J alignment. Vaccine-responding clonotypes were identified with edgeR using replicate PBMC samples, with FDR below 0.01 and a log2 fold change above 5 up to day 15 being required. Bulk clonotypes were assigned CD4 or CD8 identity according to which sequenced CD4 or CD8 repertoire held them at higher abundance. TCRdb reprocessed the public reads (quality trimming at Q25 with fastp, clone calling with MiXCR) and kept in-frame beta chains. Each record represents a unique CDR3 protein, reported with the most common genes and DNA among its rows. For this entry, the V and J calls and clone size follow TCRdb and not the study's own pipeline. Present in this sample are approximately 61,000 distinct CDR3 sequences, around 7% of which were seen just once. Under 45% of the sample rests with the top ten.

V loses 0 bases at its end and J loses 4 bases; junction bases beyond the gene matches: 9. According to the germline V gene, CDR1 reads LGHNA and CDR2 reads YSLEER. Including the terminal cysteine and phenylalanine, the CDR3 comprises 17 residues. The entry retains the CDR3 DNA only, 51 bases that are in frame from base 1. On the study overall, not on this receptor specifically: Computational filtering was required because FACS-sorted repertoires could contain abundant contaminating clonotypes from the bulk population. After the booster, most clones that had expanded after primary vaccination were detected again (approximately 97% of CD4 and around nine tenths of CD8), suggesting broad maintenance of memory. A small share of clonotypes occurred in both CD4 and CD8 compartments, likely arising from convergent recombination. The study included only a couple of donors, which limits how far the findings can be generalized. The secondary T-cell response was weaker than the primary response but faster, peaking on day 5 instead of day 15.

Concerning this clonotype itself: Its binding antigen is unknown. No per-base quality is available; no much larger clone lies one base away.

The source was CD8+ T cells sorted from PBMCs, collected on the day of the first yellow fever vaccination. The rearrangement joined TRBV4-3 to TRBJ2-3; 8 of the junction bases match TRBD2. This clonotype was sampled from a man in his late teens or twenties who received the YFV17D yellow fever vaccine. The nucleotides read TGCGCCAGCAGCCAAGATCGGGAGGGAATCGCGGCAGATACGCAGTATTTT. Its protein product is CASSQDREGIAADTQYF.